Presented here are 27 T cell receptor beta chains from one specimen sequenced in a study of blood T cell repertoires in COVID-19. Profiling relied on immunoSEQ multiplex PCR, and the TCRdb table lists in-frame clones only, not all of them. The table includes 70,000 to 95,000 clones, 90% to 95% detected once. The sequenced sample consisted of peripheral blood. Receptors originate from a human donor with active COVID-19. The donor label of this sample is uncertain.

The chain employs TRBV5-6 and TRBJ1-4, with 8 bases aligning to TRBD1. This CDR3 is built from 15 residues. Trimming took 5 bases from V and 4 from J; bases not matched to a gene: 7. From germline, CDR1 is SGHDT and CDR2 YYEEEE. CDR3 sequence: CASRTGQGSNEKLFF. Written as DNA, the CDR3 is TGTGCCAGCAGAACTGGACAGGGTAGTAATGAAAAACTGTTTTTT.

The V and J genes are TRBV4-3 and TRBJ2-7, with TRBD1 identical over 9 bases. Trimming took 3 bases from V and 2 from J; bases not matched to a gene: 5. There are 15 residues in the CDR3. Germline V gives CDR1 LGHNA, CDR2 YSLEER. The CDR3 region has the DNA TGCGCCAGCAGCCACGCGGGACAGGGACCCTACGAGCAGTACTTC. Its translation is CASSHAGQGPYEQYF.

The gene calls are TRBV12-3 or TRBV12-4 and TRBJ1-2, with no clear D. V lost 5 bases, J lost 4 bases, and 8 bases lay in between. The CDR3 covers 12 residues. CDR3 bases: TGTGCCAGCAGTGAGCCGGTCTATGGCTACACCTTC. The encoded protein is CASSEPVYGYTF.

The CDR3 sequence is CASIGYRGGTDTQYF. Here the CDR3 DNA reads TGTGCCAGCATTGGGTACCGGGGGGGCACAGATACGCAGTATTTT. The chain has TRBV28 and TRBJ2-3, with 7 bases fitting TRBD2. With V trimmed by 7 bases and J by 1 base, 8 bases remained unmatched. Germline V gene lookup returns CDR1 MDHEN and CDR2 SYDVKM. CDR3 length equals 15 residues.

The J gene is TRBJ2-1, the V gene TRBV6-4; TRBD1 aligns across 11 bases. CDR3 length: 16 amino acids. Germline V gene lookup returns CDR1 MRHNA and CDR2 SNTAGT. Trimming cost V 0 bases and J 9 bases; bases outside gene matches: 7. The CDR3 DNA reads TGTGCCAGCAGTGACTCGGGACAGGGGGAAGTGGGTGAGCAGTTCTTC. This codes for CASSDSGQGEVGEQFF.

The V gene is TRBV20-1, the J gene TRBJ2-5; D gene uncertain. The V end lost 3 bases, the J end lost 1 base, and 9 bases lay between the germline ends. This CDR3 is 13 amino acids long. Germline CDR1 is DFQATT and CDR2 is SNEGSKA (reference sequence). The CDR3 reads CSASLTSQETQYF. The CDR3 nucleotides read TGCAGTGCTAGTTTGACATCCCAAGAGACCCAGTACTTC.

This clone appeared once. The chain employs TRBV7-2 and TRBJ1-1, with D hard to call. With 3 bases removed from V and 5 bases from J, the gap between germline ends came to 19 bases. The germline gives CDR1 SGHTA, CDR2 FQGNSA. This CDR3 has 16 residues. The CDR3 coding sequence is TGTGCCAGCAGCTTGGCCCCGTTTCTTCAGGTGACTGAAGCTTTCTTT. The encoded protein is CASSLAPFLQVTEAFF.

This chain connects TRBV5-1 to TRBJ2-7, with D maybe TRBD1 (6 bases). The CDR3 spans 14 residues. Deletions cut 2 bases from V and 6 bases from J, with 15 bases between. CDR1 SGHRS and CDR2 YFSETQ come from the germline V gene. CDR3 amino acids: CASSLSQGPSEQYF. The CDR3 DNA sequence: TGCGCCAGCAGCTTAAGCCAGGGGCCTAGCGAGCAGTACTTC. Filled out from reference TRBV5-1 and TRBJ2-7, the complete variable domain reads KAGVTQTPRYLIKTRGQQVTLSCSPISGHRSVSWYQQTPGQGLQFLFEYFSETQRNKGNFPGRFSGRQFSNSRSEMNVSTLELGDSALYLCASSLSQGPSEQYFGPGTRLTVT.

J is TRBJ2-7 and V is TRBV5-4; 7 bases fit TRBD1. J was trimmed by 3 bases and V by 7 bases; bases with no gene match: 4. CDR1 SGHNT and CDR2 YYREEE come from the germline V gene (reference sequence). The length of the CDR3 is 12 residues. The CDR3 loop is CASGDRDYEQYF. The CDR3 DNA reads as TGTGCCAGCGGAGACAGGGACTACGAGCAGTACTTC.

The chain recombines TRBV7-9 with TRBJ2-3; 7 bases are a match to TRBD2. V dropped 5 bases and J dropped 0; count of bases not matched to a gene: 8. The CDR3 covers 16 residues. Germline V lookup: CDR1 SEHNR, CDR2 FQNEAQ (reference sequence). CDR3 region: CASSPMGGGSTDTQYF. The DNA for the CDR3 is TGTGCCAGCAGCCCAATGGGGGGGGGTAGCACAGATACGCAGTATTTT.

The chain recombines TRBV27 with TRBJ2-2; maybe TRBD2 (6 bases). Trimming shortened V by 2 bases and J by 8 bases, and 33 bases separated the two germline ends. The CDR3 totals 21 residues. The germline V gene has CDR1 MNHEY and CDR2 SMNVEV (reference sequence). CDR3 amino acids: CASSLPRSYRDSPGSSGELFF. In DNA, the CDR3 is TGTGCCAGCAGTTTACCGCGCTCCTACCGGGACTCCCCAGGGTCGAGTGGGGAGCTGTTTTTT.

Only one count was recorded for this clone. A read error may produce the germline difference seen at one junction end. The rearrangement joins TRBV28 to TRBJ2-2, with D perhaps TRBD1 (5 bases). The length of the CDR3 is 14 residues. Germline CDR1 is MDHEN and CDR2 is SYDVKM. The CDR3 sequence is CASSLGPNSGELFF. In DNA, the CDR3 is TGTGCCAGCAGTTTGGGGCCGAACAGCGGGGAGCTGTTTTTT.

This clone was observed a single time. The genes are TRBV5-1 and TRBJ2-1, with TRBD2 identical over 9 bases. CDR1 is SGHRS and CDR2 is YFSETQ in the germline V gene. The CDR3 loop spans 14 amino acids. V dropped 4 bases and J dropped 5; count of bases not matched to a gene: 4. The CDR3 loop is CASSMSGRNNEQFF. In DNA form, the CDR3 reads TGCGCCAGCAGCATGAGCGGGAGGAACAATGAGCAGTTCTTC.

The genes are TRBV19 and TRBJ1-1; no clear D. V gave up 2 bases and J gave up 1 base, with 5 bases separating them. Germline CDR1 LNHDA, CDR2 SQIVND (reference sequence). The CDR3 is 13 residues long. CDR3 coding DNA: TGTGCCAGTAGTATAATCAGGAACACTGAAGCTTTCTTT. Protein product: CASSIIRNTEAFF.

J is TRBJ2-7 and V is TRBV6-6; 7 nucleotides line up with TRBD1. V lost 2 bases, J lost 0 bases, and 7 bases stayed unmatched. The CDR3 has 16 amino acids. Looked up from germline, CDR1 is MNHNY and CDR2 is SVGAGI (reference sequence). As DNA, the CDR3 is TGTGCCAGCAGTTACGGGGACAGCCGGAGCTCCTACGAGCAGTACTTC. This gives the protein CASSYGDSRSSYEQYF.

The CDR3 bases are TGCGCCAGCAGAGAACCGGGACAGGGAAATCAGCCCCAGCATTTT. This gives the protein CASREPGQGNQPQHF. The chain has TRBV4-1 and TRBJ1-5; TRBD1 agrees at 9 bases. The CDR3 has 15 residues. Per the germline V gene, CDR1 is MGHRA and CDR2 is YSYEKL. The V segment lost 6 bases and the J segment 4 bases; nucleotides outside the gene matches: 7.

This clone was seen just once. V is TRBV11-2 and J is TRBJ1-4, with a possible D match to TRBD1 (5 bases). V was pared by 5 bases and J by 6 bases, with 19 bases between. The CDR3 runs to 16 residues. Germline CDR1 reads SGHAT; CDR2 reads FQNNGV. This CDR3 reads CASSPNLGGKDEKLFF. CDR3 sequence (DNA): TGTGCCAGCAGCCCAAACCTCGGGGGGAAAGATGAAAAACTGTTTTTT. Drawing the rest from reference TRBV11-2 and TRBJ1-4, the complete variable domain is EAGVAQSPRYKIIEKRQSVAFWCNPISGHATLYWYQQILGQGPKLLIQFQNNGVVDDSQLPKDRFSAERLKGVDSTLKIQPAKLEDSAVYLCASSPNLGGKDEKLFFGSGTQLSVL.

Only one count was recorded for this clone. V and J are TRBV10-3 and TRBJ2-7, with TRBD1 matching over 10 bases. Looked up from germline, CDR1 is ENHRY and CDR2 is SYGVKD. The junction had 15 bases not matched to a gene; V was cut back by 4 bases and J by 6 bases. The CDR3 is 17 residues long. The chain's CDR3 is CAISAQHPGQGLLEQYF. Here the CDR3 DNA reads TGTGCCATCAGTGCGCAACACCCGGGACAGGGGCTTCTCGAGCAGTACTTC.

The V and J genes are TRBV3-1 (or the pseudogene TRBV3-2) and TRBJ1-3, with D maybe TRBD1 (6 bases). Germline V lookup: CDR1 LGHDT, CDR2 YNNKEL (reference sequence). V was pared by 2 bases and J by 1 base, with 12 bases between. The CDR3 has 16 amino acids. CDR3 residues: CASSQSGVRSGNTIYF. The CDR3 DNA reads TGTGCCAGCAGCCAATCAGGGGTTCGATCTGGAAACACCATATATTTT.

The V gene is TRBV7-6, the J gene TRBJ2-1; D is possibly TRBD2 (6 bases). The V and J ends lost 10 bases and 6 bases respectively, with 16 bases between them. Germline-derived CDR1 and CDR2 are SGHVS and FNYEAQ. The length of the CDR3 is 13 residues. Here the CDR3 reads CAISEEGGNEQFF. CDR3 nucleotides: TGTGCCATCTCTGAGGAGGGAGGCAATGAGCAGTTCTTC.

The gene calls are TRBV10-1 and TRBJ2-1, with 9 nucleotides matching TRBD2. Unmatched junction bases numbered 8, after V lost 8 bases and J lost 3 bases. CDR3 length: 15 amino acids. CDR1 is WNHNN and CDR2 is SYGVQD in the germline V gene (reference sequence). The CDR3 region has the DNA TGCGCCAGCTCGACTAGCGGAAGGAACTACAATGAGCAGTTCTTC. This encodes CASSTSGRNYNEQFF.

The chain is built from TRBV18 and TRBJ2-5, with TRBD1 identical over 10 bases. From germline, CDR1 is KGHSH and CDR2 LQKENI. The CDR3 is 14 amino acids. V gave up 5 bases and J gave up 2 bases; unmatched junction bases: 2. Here the CDR3 reads CASSRDRGQETQYF. CDR3 bases: TGTGCCAGCTCAAGGGACAGGGGTCAAGAGACCCAGTACTTC.

V is TRBV4-3 and J is TRBJ2-1; TRBD2 is a possible D gene (5 bases). V dropped 0 bases and J dropped 7 bases, with 16 bases sitting between them. CDR1 LGHNA and CDR2 YSLEER come from the germline V gene. CDR3 length: 16 residues. The CDR3 nucleotides are TGCGCCAGCAGCCAAGAATCCCCTATGGGCGGGAATGAGCAGTTCTTC. It translates to CASSQESPMGGNEQFF.

The chain links TRBV9 to TRBJ2-1; D is possibly TRBD2 (6 bases). With 4 bases removed from V and 3 bases from J, the gap between germline ends came to 14 bases. The CDR3 has 15 residues. In germline, CDR1 is SGDLS, CDR2 YYNGEE. The CDR3 nucleotides are TGTGCCAGCAGCCCCAGGACTACTTTCTACAATGAGCAGTTCTTC. It translates to CASSPRTTFYNEQFF.

This chain uses TRBV14 with TRBJ2-3, with D unresolved. The germline V gene encodes CDR1 SGHDN and CDR2 FVKESK. The CDR3 extends over 9 amino acids. Trimming left V 10 bases short and J 5 bases short, with 4 bases between. The CDR3 sequence is CATGDTQYF. The CDR3 nucleotides read TGTGCCACCGGAGATACGCAGTATTTT.

This sequence joins TRBV18 and TRBJ2-3; unclear D gene. Germline V gives CDR1 KGHSH, CDR2 LQKENI. V was clipped by 0 bases and J by 5 bases, with 6 bases between them. This CDR3 contains 13 residues. The CDR3 protein is CASSPPSQDTQYF. In DNA, the CDR3 is TGTGCCAGCTCACCACCGAGTCAAGATACGCAGTATTTT.

J is TRBJ2-1 and V is TRBV6-4; 7 positions match TRBD2. CDR1 and CDR2 (germline): MRHNA, SNTAGT. The CDR3 sequence is 15 residues long. V dropped 5 bases and J dropped 1; count of bases not matched to a gene: 5. The CDR3 is CASSRGGSSYNEQFF. Written as DNA, the CDR3 is TGTGCCAGCAGTCGCGGCGGGAGTTCCTACAATGAGCAGTTCTTC.